This T cell receptor beta chain stems from a study of technical replicates of blood from several donors. TCRdb keeps only in-frame clones here, not all; method: immunoSEQ multiplex PCR. The profile shows around 80,000 clones, 89% of them singletons. This CDR3 region has 16 residues. The receptor was derived from a human donor in good health. The source material was T cells isolated from PBMCs. The V call is TRBV1, the J call TRBJ2-7; the table gives TRBD2 as D, unverified against the DNA. TRBV1 is a pseudogene segment. The CDR3 DNA reads TGCACCAGCAGCCAAGATCTGTGGACTAGCTCCTACGAGCAGTACTTC. Translating gives CTSSQDLWTSSYEQYF.